Included here is one TCR beta chain sequence, with context. This record comes from a study of blood T cell repertoires in COVID-19. On the study more broadly: Researchers got acute and convalescent COVID-19 samples from the United States, Italy and Spain. PBMCs, B-cell-depleted T cells, or T cells provided the cDNA or gDNA that made up the material.

The authors' processing: Scientists estimated how many nucleated cells there were by amplifying reference gene primers. Repertoires were generated with immunoSEQ multiplex PCR, while TCRdb's copy carries only in-frame clones and drops some. That table gives V, J and clone size, and the DNA gave D and trimming. The sample includes about 160,000 clones, approximately 92% of them seen just once. The clonotype was recovered from a woman aged 50 to 65 with acute or convalescent COVID-19. The sample taken for sequencing was peripheral blood.

The CDR3 bases are TGTGCCTCCTACAGGGGACGTGCAACTAATGAAAAACTGTTTTTT. Amino acid sequence: CASYRGRATNEKLFF. The chain has TRBV2 and TRBJ1-4, with 7 bases fitting TRBD1. Germline V gives CDR1 SNHLY, CDR2 FYNNEI. The CDR3 is made up of 15 amino acids. V lost 11 bases to trimming and J lost 0 bases; unmatched junction nucleotides: 9.